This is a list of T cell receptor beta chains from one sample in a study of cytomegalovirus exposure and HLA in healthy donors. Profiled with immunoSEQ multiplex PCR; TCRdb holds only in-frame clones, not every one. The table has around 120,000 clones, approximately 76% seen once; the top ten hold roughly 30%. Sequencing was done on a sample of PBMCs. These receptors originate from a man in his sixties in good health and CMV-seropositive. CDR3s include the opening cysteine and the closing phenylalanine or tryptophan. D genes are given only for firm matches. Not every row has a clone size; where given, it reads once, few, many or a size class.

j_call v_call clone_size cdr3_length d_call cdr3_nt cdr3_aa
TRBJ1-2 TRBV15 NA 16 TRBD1 TGTGCCACCAGCAGAGGCCAGGACAGGGCTAACTATGGCTACACCTTC CATSRGQDRANYGYTF
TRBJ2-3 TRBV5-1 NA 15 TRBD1 TGCGCCAGCAGCCAGGACAGGGGGGATTCAGATACGCAGTATTTT CASSQDRGDSDTQYF
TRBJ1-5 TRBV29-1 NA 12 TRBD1 TGCAGCGTTGGAGTAGGGGGCCGGCCCCAGCATTTT CSVGVGGRPQHF
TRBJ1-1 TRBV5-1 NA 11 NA TGCGCCTCCCACGGGAACACTGAAGCTTTCTTT CASHGNTEAFF
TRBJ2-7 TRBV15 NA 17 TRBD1 TGTGCCACCAGCAGAGATTGGGGGACAGGGTCAGTCAGCGAGCAGTACTTC CATSRDWGTGSVSEQYF
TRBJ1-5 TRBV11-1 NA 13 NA TGTGCCAGCAGCTTAGCTGAGAGACAGCCCCAGCATTTT CASSLAERQPQHF
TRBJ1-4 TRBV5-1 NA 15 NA TGCGCCAGCAGCCCCTCAGGGGCTCCTAATGAAAAACTGTTTTTT CASSPSGAPNEKLFF
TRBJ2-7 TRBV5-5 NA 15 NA TGTGCCAGCAGCTGGGGGCCGGGACACTCCTACGAGCAGTACTTC CASSWGPGHSYEQYF
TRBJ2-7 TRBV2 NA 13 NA TGTGCCAGCAGACCCACGGGGATGAACGAGCAGTACTTC CASRPTGMNEQYF
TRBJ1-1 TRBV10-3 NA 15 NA TGTGCCATCAGTGAGCGCGCAGGGGTGAACACTGAAGCTTTCTTT CAISERAGVNTEAFF
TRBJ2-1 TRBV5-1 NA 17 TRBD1 TGCGCCAGCAGCTTACCTCCGGGACAGGGGTTTTTGAATGAGCAGTTCTTC CASSLPPGQGFLNEQFF
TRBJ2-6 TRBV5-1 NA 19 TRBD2 TGCGCCAGCAGCTGGAGGCCTAGCGGGGAAACCGGTGGGGCCAACGTCCTGACTTTC CASSWRPSGETGGANVLTF
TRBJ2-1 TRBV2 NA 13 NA TGTGCCAGCAGTCAGCCAGGCCCCAGGGAGCAGTTCTTC CASSQPGPREQFF
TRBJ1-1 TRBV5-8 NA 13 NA TGTGCCAGCAGCCGTACAATGAACACTGAAGCTTTCTTT CASSRTMNTEAFF
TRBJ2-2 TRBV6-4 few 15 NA TGTGCCAGCAGTGACGATTGGGGGGACCCCGGGGAGCTGTTTTTT CASSDDWGDPGELFF
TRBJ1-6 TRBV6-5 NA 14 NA TGTGCCAGCAGCTTGACAGCCTATAATTCACCCCTCCACTTT CASSLTAYNSPLHF